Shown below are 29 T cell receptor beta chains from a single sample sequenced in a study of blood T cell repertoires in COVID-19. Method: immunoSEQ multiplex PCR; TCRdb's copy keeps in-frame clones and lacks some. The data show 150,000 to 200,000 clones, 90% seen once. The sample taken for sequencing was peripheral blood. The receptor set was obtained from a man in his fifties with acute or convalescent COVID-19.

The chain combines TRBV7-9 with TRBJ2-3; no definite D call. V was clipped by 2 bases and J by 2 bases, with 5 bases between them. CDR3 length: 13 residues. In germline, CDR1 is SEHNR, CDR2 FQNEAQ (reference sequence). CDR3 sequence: CASSLFHTDTQYF. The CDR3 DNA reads TGTGCCAGCAGCTTATTCCACACAGATACGCAGTATTTT.

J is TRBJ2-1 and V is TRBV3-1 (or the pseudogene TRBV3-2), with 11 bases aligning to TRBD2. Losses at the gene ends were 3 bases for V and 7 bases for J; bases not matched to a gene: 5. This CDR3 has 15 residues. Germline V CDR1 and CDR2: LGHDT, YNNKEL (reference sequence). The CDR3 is CASSHPASGRNEQFF. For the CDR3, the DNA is TGTGCCAGCAGCCACCCGGCTAGCGGGAGGAATGAGCAGTTCTTC.

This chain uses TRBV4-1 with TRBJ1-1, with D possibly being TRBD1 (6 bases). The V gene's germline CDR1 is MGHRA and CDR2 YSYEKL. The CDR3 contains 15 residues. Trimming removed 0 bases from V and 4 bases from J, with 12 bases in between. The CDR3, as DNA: TGCGCCAGCAGCCAAGAACTGAACAGGGCCACTGAAGCTTTCTTT. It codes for CASSQELNRATEAFF.

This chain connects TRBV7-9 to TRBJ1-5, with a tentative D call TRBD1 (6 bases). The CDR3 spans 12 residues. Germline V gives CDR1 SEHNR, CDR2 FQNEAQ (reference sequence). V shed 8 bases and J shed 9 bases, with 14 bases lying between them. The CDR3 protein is CASAGEGVPQHF. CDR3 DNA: TGTGCCAGCGCAGGGGAGGGTGTGCCCCAGCATTTT.

The CDR3 sequence is CASSLLLRAPQHF. CDR3 nucleotides: TGTGCCAGCAGCTTATTATTGCGGGCGCCCCAGCATTTT. V gene TRBV7-8 combines with J gene TRBJ1-5; D unresolved. CDR1 and CDR2 from the germline V gene are SGHVS and FQNEAQ. The CDR3 sequence is 13 residues long. Trimming stripped 2 bases from V and 9 bases from J, with 11 bases between. Variable domain in full (rest from reference TRBV7-8 and TRBJ1-5): GAGVSQSPRYKVAKRGQDVALRCDPISGHVSLFWYQQALGQGPEFLTYFQNEAQLDKSGLPSDRFFAERPEGSVSTLKIQRTQQEDSAVYLCASSLLLRAPQHFGDGTRLSIL.

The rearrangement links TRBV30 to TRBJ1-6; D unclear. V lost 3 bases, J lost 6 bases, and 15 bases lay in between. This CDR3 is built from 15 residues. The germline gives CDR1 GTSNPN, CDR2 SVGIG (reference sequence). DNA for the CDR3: TGTGCCTGGAGCGAAACGACTGCCTCTAATTCACCCCTCCACTTT. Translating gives CAWSETTASNSPLHF.

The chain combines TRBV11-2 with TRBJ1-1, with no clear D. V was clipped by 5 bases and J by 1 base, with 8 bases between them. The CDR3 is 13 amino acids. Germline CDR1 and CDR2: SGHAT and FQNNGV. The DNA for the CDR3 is TGTGCCAGCAGCCTCGGGGAGAACACTGAAGCTTTCTTT. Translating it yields CASSLGENTEAFF.

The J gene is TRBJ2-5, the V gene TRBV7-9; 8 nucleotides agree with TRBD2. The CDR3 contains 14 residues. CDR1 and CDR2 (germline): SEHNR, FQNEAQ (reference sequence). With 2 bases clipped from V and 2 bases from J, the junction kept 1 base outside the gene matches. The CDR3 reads CASSLSGRQETQYF. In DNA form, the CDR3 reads TGTGCCAGCAGCTTAAGCGGGAGACAAGAGACCCAGTACTTC. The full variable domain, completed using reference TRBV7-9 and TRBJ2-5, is DTGVSQNPRHKITKRGQNVTFRCDPISEHNRLYWYRQTLGQGPEFLTYFQNEAQLEKSRLLSDRFSAERPKGSFSTLEIQRTEQGDSAMYLCASSLSGRQETQYFGPGTRLLVL.

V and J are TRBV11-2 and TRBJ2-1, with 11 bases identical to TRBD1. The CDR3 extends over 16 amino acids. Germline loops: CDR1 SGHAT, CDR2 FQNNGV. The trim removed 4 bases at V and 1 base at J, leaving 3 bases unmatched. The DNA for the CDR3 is TGTGCCAGCAGCTCAGGGGACAGGGGGTCCTACAATGAGCAGTTCTTC. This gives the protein CASSSGDRGSYNEQFF.

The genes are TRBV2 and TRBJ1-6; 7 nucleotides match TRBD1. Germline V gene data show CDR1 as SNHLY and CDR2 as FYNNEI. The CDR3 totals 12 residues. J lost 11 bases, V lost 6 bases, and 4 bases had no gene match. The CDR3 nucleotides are TGTGCCAGCAGCGGGACAGCAACACCCCTCCACTTT. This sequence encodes CASSGTATPLHF.

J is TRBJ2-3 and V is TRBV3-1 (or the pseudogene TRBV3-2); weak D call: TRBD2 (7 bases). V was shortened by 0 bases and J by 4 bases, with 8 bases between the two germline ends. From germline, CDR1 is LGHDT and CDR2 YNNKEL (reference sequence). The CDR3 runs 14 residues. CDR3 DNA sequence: TGTGCCAGCAGCCAAGAAGGGGGGGCAGATACGCAGTATTTT. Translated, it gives CASSQEGGADTQYF.

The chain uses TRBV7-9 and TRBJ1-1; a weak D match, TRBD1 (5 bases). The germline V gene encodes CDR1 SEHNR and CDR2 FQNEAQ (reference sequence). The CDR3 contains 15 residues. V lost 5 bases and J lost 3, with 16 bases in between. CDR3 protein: CASSPVWGSDTEAFF. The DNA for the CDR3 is TGTGCCAGCAGCCCCGTCTGGGGCTCGGACACTGAAGCTTTCTTT.

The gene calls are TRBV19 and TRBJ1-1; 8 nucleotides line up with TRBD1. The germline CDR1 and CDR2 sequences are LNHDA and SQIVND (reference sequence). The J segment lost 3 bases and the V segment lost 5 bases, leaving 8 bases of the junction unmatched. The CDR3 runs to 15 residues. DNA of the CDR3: TGTGCCAGTAGTCTCCGGACAGGGATGCACACTGAAGCTTTCTTT. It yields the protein CASSLRTGMHTEAFF.

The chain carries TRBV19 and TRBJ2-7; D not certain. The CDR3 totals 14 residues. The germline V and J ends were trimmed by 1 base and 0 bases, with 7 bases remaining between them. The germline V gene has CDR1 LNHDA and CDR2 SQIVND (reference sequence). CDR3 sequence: CASSIAASSYEQYF. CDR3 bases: TGTGCCAGTAGTATAGCGGCTAGCTCCTACGAGCAGTACTTC.

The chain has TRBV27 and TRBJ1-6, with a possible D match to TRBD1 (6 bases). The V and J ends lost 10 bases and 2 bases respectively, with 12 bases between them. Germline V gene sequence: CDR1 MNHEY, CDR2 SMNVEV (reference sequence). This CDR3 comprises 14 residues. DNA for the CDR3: TGTGCCACCGCATACAGGGCCTATAATTCACCCCTCCACTTT. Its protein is CATAYRAYNSPLHF.

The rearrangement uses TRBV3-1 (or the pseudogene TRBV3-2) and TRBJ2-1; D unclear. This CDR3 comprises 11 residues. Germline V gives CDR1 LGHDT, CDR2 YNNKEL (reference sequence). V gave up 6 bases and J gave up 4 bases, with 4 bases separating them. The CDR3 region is CASSTYNEQFF. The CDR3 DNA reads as TGTGCCAGCAGTACTTACAATGAGCAGTTCTTC.

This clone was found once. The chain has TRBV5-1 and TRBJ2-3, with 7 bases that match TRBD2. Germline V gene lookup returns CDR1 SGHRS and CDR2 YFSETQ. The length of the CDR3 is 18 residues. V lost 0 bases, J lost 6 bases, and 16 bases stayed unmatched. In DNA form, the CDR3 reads TGCGCCAGCAGCTTGGCCGCGGCGGGACTACTGCTGGCGGATACGCAGTATTTT. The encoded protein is CASSLAAAGLLLADTQYF. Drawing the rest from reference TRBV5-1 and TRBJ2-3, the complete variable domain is KAGVTQTPRYLIKTRGQQVTLSCSPISGHRSVSWYQQTPGQGLQFLFEYFSETQRNKGNFPGRFSGRQFSNSRSEMNVSTLELGDSALYLCASSLAAAGLLLADTQYFGPGTRLTVL.

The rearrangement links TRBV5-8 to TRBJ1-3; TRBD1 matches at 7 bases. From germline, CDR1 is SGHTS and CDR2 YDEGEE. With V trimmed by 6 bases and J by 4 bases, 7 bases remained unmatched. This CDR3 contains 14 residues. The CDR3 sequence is CASTWRGRGNTIYF. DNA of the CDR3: TGTGCCAGCACCTGGAGGGGGCGCGGAAACACCATATATTTT.

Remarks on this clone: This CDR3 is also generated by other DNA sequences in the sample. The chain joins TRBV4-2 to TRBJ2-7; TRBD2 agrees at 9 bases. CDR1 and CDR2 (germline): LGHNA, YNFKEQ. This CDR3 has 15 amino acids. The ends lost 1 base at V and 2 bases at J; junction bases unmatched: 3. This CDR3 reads CASSQVAGETYEQYF. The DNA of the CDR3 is TGTGCCAGCAGCCAAGTAGCGGGGGAAACCTACGAGCAGTACTTC.

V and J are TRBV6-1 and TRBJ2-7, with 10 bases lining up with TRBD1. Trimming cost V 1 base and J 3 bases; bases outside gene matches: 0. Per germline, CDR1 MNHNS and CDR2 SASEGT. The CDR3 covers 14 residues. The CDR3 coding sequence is TGTGCCAGCAGTGAAGGGACAGGGGGCTACGAGCAGTACGTC. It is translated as CASSEGTGGYEQYV.

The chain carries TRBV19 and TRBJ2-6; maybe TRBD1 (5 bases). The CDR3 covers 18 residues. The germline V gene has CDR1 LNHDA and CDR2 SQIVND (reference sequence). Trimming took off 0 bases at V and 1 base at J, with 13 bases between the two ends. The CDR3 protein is CASSIEGQDGSGANVLTF. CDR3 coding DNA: TGTGCCAGTAGTATAGAGGGGCAGGATGGTTCTGGGGCCAACGTCCTGACTTTC.

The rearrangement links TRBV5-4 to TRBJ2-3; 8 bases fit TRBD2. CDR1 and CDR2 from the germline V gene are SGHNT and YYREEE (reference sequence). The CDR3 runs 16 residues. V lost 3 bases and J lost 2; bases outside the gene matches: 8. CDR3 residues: CASSSAGGTTTDTQYF. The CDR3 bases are TGTGCCAGCAGCTCGGCGGGAGGAACAACCACAGATACGCAGTATTTT.

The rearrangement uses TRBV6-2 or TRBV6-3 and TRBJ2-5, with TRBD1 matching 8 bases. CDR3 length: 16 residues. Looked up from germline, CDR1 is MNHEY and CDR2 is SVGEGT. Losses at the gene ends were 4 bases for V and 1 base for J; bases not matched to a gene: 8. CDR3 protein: CASSSGQGFPQETQYF. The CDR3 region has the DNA TGTGCCAGCAGTTCCGGACAGGGCTTTCCCCAAGAGACCCAGTACTTC.

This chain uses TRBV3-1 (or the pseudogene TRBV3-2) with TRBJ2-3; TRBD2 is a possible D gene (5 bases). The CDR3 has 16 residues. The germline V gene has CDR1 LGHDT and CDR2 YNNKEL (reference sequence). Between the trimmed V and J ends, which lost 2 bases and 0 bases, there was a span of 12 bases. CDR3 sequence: CASSQIFSASTDTQYF. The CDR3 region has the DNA TGTGCCAGCAGCCAAATCTTTAGCGCTAGCACAGATACGCAGTATTTT.

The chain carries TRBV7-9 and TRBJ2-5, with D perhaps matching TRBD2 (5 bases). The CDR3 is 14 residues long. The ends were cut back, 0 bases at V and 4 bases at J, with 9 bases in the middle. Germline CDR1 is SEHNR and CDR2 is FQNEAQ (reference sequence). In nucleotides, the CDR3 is TGTGCCAGCAGCTTAGCCGGGGTTCTAGAGACCCAGTACTTC. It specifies CASSLAGVLETQYF.

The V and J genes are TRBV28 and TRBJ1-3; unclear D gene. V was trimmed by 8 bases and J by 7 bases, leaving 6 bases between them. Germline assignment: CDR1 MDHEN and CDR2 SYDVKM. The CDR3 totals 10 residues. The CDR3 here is CASLGNTIYF. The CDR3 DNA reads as TGTGCCAGCCTCGGTAACACCATATATTTT.

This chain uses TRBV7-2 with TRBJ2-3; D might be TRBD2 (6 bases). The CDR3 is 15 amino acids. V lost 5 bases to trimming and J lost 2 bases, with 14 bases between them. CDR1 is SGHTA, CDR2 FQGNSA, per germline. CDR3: CASSQSGGPTDTQYF. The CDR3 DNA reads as TGTGCCAGCAGCCAGAGCGGAGGGCCCACAGATACGCAGTATTTT.

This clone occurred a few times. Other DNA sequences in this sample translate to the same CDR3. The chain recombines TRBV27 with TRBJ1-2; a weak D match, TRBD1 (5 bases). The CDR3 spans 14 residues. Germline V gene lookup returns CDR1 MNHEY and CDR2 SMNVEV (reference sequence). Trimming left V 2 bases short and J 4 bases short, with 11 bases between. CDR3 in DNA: TGTGCCAGCAGTTTAAGGCAGGGCGGCTATGGCTACACCTTC. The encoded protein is CASSLRQGGYGYTF.

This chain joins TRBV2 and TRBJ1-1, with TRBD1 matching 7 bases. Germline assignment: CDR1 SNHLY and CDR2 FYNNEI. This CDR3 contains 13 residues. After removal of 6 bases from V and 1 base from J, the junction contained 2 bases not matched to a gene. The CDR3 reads CASRGQPNTEAFF. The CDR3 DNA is TGTGCCAGCAGGGGACAGCCGAACACTGAAGCTTTCTTT.